Following are 7 T cell receptor beta chains from one sample sequenced in a study of blood T cell repertoires in COVID-19. Repertoires were generated with immunoSEQ multiplex PCR, while TCRdb's copy carries only in-frame clones and drops some. The data show more than 150,000 clones, with approximately 81% seen just once and about 8% held by the top ten. Sequenced sample: PBMCs or T cells enriched from blood (not recorded which). The receptors shown here come from a woman aged 45-59 years who had recovered from COVID-19.

Many counts were recorded for this clone. The chain couples TRBV24-1 to TRBJ2-1; D gene ambiguous. The germline CDR1 and CDR2 sequences are KGHDR and SFDVKD. The CDR3 loop spans 13 amino acids. V lost 0 bases and J lost 15, with 14 bases in between. As DNA, the CDR3 is TGTGCCACCAGTGATTTGCATCAGGCGTCGCGGTTCTTC. Amino acids: CATSDLHQASRFF.

V is TRBV4-3 and J is TRBJ2-7; TRBD1 is a possible D gene (6 bases). Germline loops: CDR1 LGHNA, CDR2 YSLEER. Trimming took off 2 bases at V and 6 bases at J, with 17 bases between the two ends. This CDR3 is 15 amino acids long. The CDR3 sequence is CASSQPGTPLGEQYF. Here the CDR3 DNA reads TGCGCCAGCAGCCAACCGGGGACACCCTTGGGCGAGCAGTACTTC.

This clone occurred a few times. The genes are TRBV21-1 and TRBJ1-1; the table names TRBD1, a call not compared with the DNA. TRBV21-1 is shown as a pseudogene. CDR3 size: 14 residues. CDR3 coding DNA: TGTGCCAGCAGCAAAGGACAGTCGAACACTGAAGCTTTCTTT. It encodes CASSKGQSNTEAFF.

CDR3 sequence reads: CASSQVIPGLYSYNEQFF. The CDR3, as DNA: TGCGCCAGCAGCCAAGTTATACCGGGACTCTACTCCTACAATGAGCAGTTCTTC. The genes are TRBV4-3 and TRBJ2-1; D perhaps matches TRBD2 (6 bases). This CDR3 region has 18 residues. V was cut by 1 base and J by 0 bases, with 16 bases left in between. Germline V gives CDR1 LGHNA, CDR2 YSLEER.

This rearrangement joins TRBV28 to TRBJ1-2; TRBD1 might be the D (5 bases). Per germline, CDR1 MDHEN and CDR2 SYDVKM. With 1 base removed from V and 0 bases from J, the gap between germline ends came to 9 bases. The CDR3 loop spans 15 amino acids. The CDR3: CASSLSRTPNYGYTF. The DNA of the CDR3 is TGTGCCAGCAGTTTATCCCGGACACCTAACTATGGCTACACCTTC.

This clone was observed a single time. The chain links TRBV29-1 to TRBJ2-5; 11 positions agree with TRBD2. CDR1 is SQVTM, CDR2 ANQGSEA, per germline. The junction had 6 bases not matched to a gene; V was cut back by 4 bases and J by 5 bases. The CDR3 spans 14 residues. CDR3 in amino acids: CSVGLAGGLETQYF. CDR3 bases: TGCAGCGTTGGTCTAGCGGGAGGTCTTGAGACCCAGTACTTC.

The CDR3 here is CATTRGYEQYF. CDR3 in DNA: TGTGCCACCACCCGCGGGTACGAGCAGTACTTC. The gene calls are TRBV24-1 and TRBJ2-7; perhaps TRBD2 as D (5 bases). V was pared by 8 bases and J by 4 bases, with 8 bases between. CDR3 length equals 11 residues. CDR1 is KGHDR, CDR2 SFDVKD, per germline.